Shown below are 21 T cell receptor beta chains from a single sample sequenced in a study of T-cell memory formation after mild COVID-19 (dated by TCRdb to the early 2020s). The protocol used for the library was 5' RACE. TCRdb names Illumina NovaSeq 6000 as the instrument used. The public reads were reanalyzed by TCRdb: fastp trimming at Q25, MiXCR alignment, in-frame beta chains only. Every entry covers one CDR3 protein and lists the most common genes and DNA from its rows. The sample data list around 200,000 distinct CDR3 sequences, and 20% to 25% of these were observed just once. Of the sample, about 23% is held by the ten largest clones. The material sequenced was PBMCs or a T cell subset sorted from them (not recorded which). These receptors came from an adult woman who had mild COVID-19 (a few samples of this study predate the infection). The sample titles of this study are shuffled in the database, so cell type and time point are left out; the donor was told from shared clones.

The rearrangement uses TRBV7-9 and TRBJ2-5, with no clear D. V lost 1 base and J 1 base, leaving 7 bases between the germline ends. The CDR3 spans 14 residues. Per the germline V gene, CDR1 is SEHNR and CDR2 is FQNEAQ (reference sequence). For the CDR3, the DNA is TGTGCCAGCAGCTTAGTTCTCCGCCAAGAGACCCAGTACTTC. Amino acid sequence: CASSLVLRQETQYF.

This clonotype was picked up a small number of times. J is TRBJ2-7 and V is TRBV28; 8 bases match TRBD2. The V gene end was trimmed by 4 bases and the J gene end by 4 bases; junction bases not matched to a gene: 6. CDR1 and CDR2 from the germline V gene are MDHEN and SYDVKM. The CDR3 is made up of 14 amino acids. CDR3 nucleotides: TGTGCCAGCAGTTATGCGGGAGGATCTTACGAGCAGTACTTC. It specifies CASSYAGGSYEQYF.

This clonotype was picked up a small number of times. J is TRBJ2-1 and V is TRBV6-5, with 8 bases identical to TRBD2. V lost 2 bases, J lost 3 bases, and 6 bases stayed unmatched. Germline values: CDR1 MNHEY, CDR2 SVGAGI. CDR3 length: 16 residues. The CDR3 loop reads CASSYAGAGGYNEQFF. The DNA of the CDR3 is TGTGCCAGCAGTTACGCCGGGGCGGGAGGCTACAATGAGCAGTTCTTC.

V gene TRBV6-6 combines with J gene TRBJ2-5, with D unresolved. Trimming removed 8 bases at V and 6 bases at J, with 7 bases between. There are 10 residues in the CDR3. CDR1 MNHNY and CDR2 SVGAGI come from the germline V gene (reference sequence). CDR3 coding DNA: TGTGCCAGCGGCAAAAAGACCCAGTACTTC. This sequence encodes CASGKKTQYF.

This clonotype has a handful of counts. V usage is TRBV27 and J usage is TRBJ2-7; D is undetermined. The V end lost 0 bases, the J end lost 4 bases, and 7 bases lay between the germline ends. The CDR3 has 13 residues. Looked up from germline, CDR1 is MNHEY and CDR2 is SMNVEV (reference sequence). CDR3 amino acids: CASSLSRSYEQYF. The CDR3 nucleotides are TGTGCCAGCAGTTTATCGCGGTCTTACGAGCAGTACTTC.

The V gene is TRBV24-1, the J gene TRBJ2-1, with a tentative D call TRBD1 (6 bases). V dropped 9 bases and J dropped 5 bases, with 16 bases sitting between them. This CDR3 spans 14 amino acids. Germline V gene sequence: CDR1 KGHDR, CDR2 SFDVKD. CDR3 nucleotide sequence: TGTGCCACCTCTGCCGGGACATGGAACAATGAGCAGTTCTTC. The encoded protein is CATSAGTWNNEQFF.

This chain links TRBV6-2 or TRBV6-3 with TRBJ2-1, with D perhaps matching TRBD2 (6 bases). Trimming cost V 8 bases and J 5 bases, with 13 bases left between them. Per germline, CDR1 MNHEY and CDR2 SVGEGT. The CDR3 sequence is 13 residues long. The chain's CDR3 is CASASSANNEQFF. Here the CDR3 DNA reads TGTGCCAGCGCATCTAGCGCCAACAATGAGCAGTTCTTC.

This chain joins TRBV12-3 or TRBV12-4 and TRBJ2-7, with 7 bases lining up with TRBD1. Losses at the gene ends were 5 bases for V and 0 bases for J; bases not matched to a gene: 10. This CDR3 is 16 amino acids long. For the CDR3, the DNA is TGTGCCAGCAGTACCCGACAGGGTTGGAGCTCCTACGAGCAGTACTTC. Its protein product is CASSTRQGWSSYEQYF.

Only a few counts were recorded for this clonotype. V gene TRBV7-6 combines with J gene TRBJ2-1, with 11 bases aligning to TRBD2. The germline V gene encodes CDR1 SGHVS and CDR2 FNYEAQ. The ends lost 7 bases at V and 7 bases at J; junction bases unmatched: 24. The CDR3 has 20 amino acids. The CDR3 region has the DNA TGTGCCAGCACCCAAGTCCCCAGGGTAGGGGGACTAGCGGAGGTTAATGAGCAGTTCTTC. Translating gives CASTQVPRVGGLAEVNEQFF.

This chain uses TRBV9 with TRBJ2-7, with 9 bases matching TRBD2. This CDR3 comprises 15 residues. Germline V gene data show CDR1 as SGDLS and CDR2 as YYNGEE. The ends lost 0 bases at V and 3 bases at J; junction bases unmatched: 4. The CDR3, as DNA: TGTGCCAGCAGCGTAGGAGATAGCGGGAGCTACGAGCAGTACTTC. Protein sequence: CASSVGDSGSYEQYF.

In this sample, this clonotype turned up once. The rearrangement joins TRBV19 to TRBJ2-5; D tentatively fits TRBD1 or TRBD2 (6 bases each). Germline values: CDR1 LNHDA, CDR2 SQIVND (reference sequence). Trimming pared 5 bases from V and 5 bases from J, leaving 18 bases between. This CDR3 has 15 residues. This CDR3 is CASSPSPGGWETQYF. In DNA, the CDR3 is TGTGCCAGTAGTCCCTCGCCCGGGGGCTGGGAGACCCAGTACTTC.

V is TRBV9 and J is TRBJ1-2; D remains ambiguous. V lost 7 bases to trimming and J lost 4 bases, with 26 bases between them. Germline CDR1 and CDR2: SGDLS and YYNGEE. The CDR3 is 17 residues long. The CDR3 reads CASSNPSRGGSGYGYTF. DNA for the CDR3: TGTGCCAGCTCGAATCCGTCTCGCGGTGGGTCGGGCTATGGCTACACCTTC. The variable domain in full, with the rest retrieved from reference TRBV9 and TRBJ1-2, is DSGVTQTPKHLITATGQRVTLRCSPRSGDLSVYWYQQSLDQGLQFLIQYYNGEERAKGNILERFSAQQFPDLHSELNLSSLELGDSALYFCASSNPSRGGSGYGYTFGSGTRLTVV.

This chain connects TRBV30 to TRBJ1-1; no clear D. The CDR3 runs to 13 residues. Germline-derived CDR1 and CDR2 are GTSNPN and SVGIG (reference sequence). Trimming removed 0 bases from V and 0 bases from J, with 5 bases in between. DNA for the CDR3: TGTGCCTGGAGTGTAAATATGAACACTGAAGCTTTCTTT. This translates into CAWSVNMNTEAFF.

The chain employs TRBV6-1 and TRBJ2-3; no clear D. CDR1 MNHNS and CDR2 SASEGT come from the germline V gene. The CDR3 consists of 16 residues. V was trimmed by 4 bases and J by 1 base, leaving 15 bases between them. The CDR3 nucleotides read TGTGCCAGCAGTGGTCAGGACCTCTCCCGCACAGATACGCAGTATTTT. Protein sequence: CASSGQDLSRTDTQYF.

V usage is TRBV9 and J usage is TRBJ2-3, with D perhaps TRBD1 (7 bases). V was clipped by 3 bases and J by 3 bases, with 14 bases between them. This CDR3 has 15 residues. Per the germline V gene, CDR1 is SGDLS and CDR2 is YYNGEE. As DNA, the CDR3 is TGTGCCAGCAGCGGCTCACAGGGGAGGACAGATACGCAGTATTTT. Translating gives CASSGSQGRTDTQYF.

V usage is TRBV25-1 and J usage is TRBJ2-1; D remains unclear. Germline CDR1 reads MGHDK; CDR2 reads SYGVNS. CDR3 length: 12 residues. V was cut by 6 bases and J by 3 bases, with 6 bases left in between. The CDR3 reads CASSAVYNEQFF. Written as DNA, the CDR3 is TGTGCCAGCAGCGCGGTCTACAATGAGCAGTTCTTC.

This clonotype was found a few times. J is TRBJ2-2 and V is TRBV24-1; no reliable D call. Germline V gives CDR1 KGHDR, CDR2 SFDVKD. The CDR3 contains 15 residues. V shed 5 bases and J shed 4 bases, with 13 bases lying between them. CDR3 bases: TGTGCCACCAGTGCCCCGGGCTTGGGCACCGGGGAGCTGTTTTTT. This encodes CATSAPGLGTGELFF.

The rearrangement uses TRBV7-9 and TRBJ2-7, with D unclear. With 3 bases removed from V and 6 bases from J, the gap between germline ends came to 9 bases. This CDR3 spans 12 amino acids. Germline V gene sequence: CDR1 SEHNR, CDR2 FQNEAQ (reference sequence). Here the CDR3 DNA reads TGTGCCAGCAGCTTTCCCTCGTCCGAGCAGTACTTC. Its protein product is CASSFPSSEQYF. Supplemented by reference TRBV7-9 and TRBJ2-7, the full variable domain reads DTGVSQNPRHKITKRGQNVTFRCDPISEHNRLYWYRQTLGQGPEFLTYFQNEAQLEKSRLLSDRFSAERPKGSFSTLEIQRTEQGDSAMYLCASSFPSSEQYFGPGTRLTVT.

This clonotype has more than one count but fewer than ten. The chain joins TRBV4-1 to TRBJ2-7; 9 nucleotides agree with TRBD1. This CDR3 region has 15 residues. Germline loops: CDR1 MGHRA, CDR2 YSYEKL. V was clipped by 6 bases and J by 5 bases; unmatched bases: 11. The CDR3 DNA sequence: TGCGCCAGCAGAGGGACAGGGCCGTTACGCGACGAGCAGTACTTC. Protein product: CASRGTGPLRDEQYF.

Only a few counts were recorded for this clonotype. V and J are TRBV12-3 or TRBV12-4 and TRBJ1-1; 7 nucleotides match TRBD1. The CDR3 is 12 amino acids. Losses at the gene ends were 8 bases for V and 5 bases for J; bases not matched to a gene: 5. CDR3 protein: CASEGAGTEAFF. For the CDR3, the DNA is TGTGCCAGCGAGGGGGCGGGGACTGAAGCTTTCTTT.

The chain has TRBV2 and TRBJ2-1; D assignment may be TRBD1 or TRBD2 (5 bases each). Trimming removed 7 bases at V and 4 bases at J, with 17 bases between. CDR3 length: 15 residues. The germline CDR1 and CDR2 sequences are SNHLY and FYNNEI. CDR3: CASKSGAAQYNEQFF. CDR3 sequence (DNA): TGTGCCAGCAAGTCCGGGGCAGCGCAATACAATGAGCAGTTCTTC.